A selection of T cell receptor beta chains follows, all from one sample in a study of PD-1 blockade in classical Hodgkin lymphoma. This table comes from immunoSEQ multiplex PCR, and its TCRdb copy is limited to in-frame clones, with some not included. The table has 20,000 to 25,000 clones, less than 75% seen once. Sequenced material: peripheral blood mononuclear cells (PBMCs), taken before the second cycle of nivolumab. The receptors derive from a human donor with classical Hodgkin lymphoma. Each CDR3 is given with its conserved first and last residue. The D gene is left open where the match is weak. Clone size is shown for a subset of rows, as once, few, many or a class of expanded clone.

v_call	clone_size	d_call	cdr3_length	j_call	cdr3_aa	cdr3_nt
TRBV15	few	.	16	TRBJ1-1	CATSTPDPVELTEAFF	TGTGCCACCAGCACCCCGGACCCGGTGGAGCTGACTGAAGCTTTCTTT
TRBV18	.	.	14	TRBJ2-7	CASSAERVRLEQYF	TGTGCCAGCTCGGCGGAGAGGGTACGTCTCGAGCAGTACTTC
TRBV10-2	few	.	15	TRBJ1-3	CASSEPGGLGNTIYF	TGCGCCAGCAGTGAGCCTGGGGGCCTTGGGAACACCATATATTTT
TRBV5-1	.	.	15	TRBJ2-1	CASSIIAVSYNEQFF	TGCGCCAGCAGCATTATAGCGGTCTCCTACAATGAGCAGTTCTTC
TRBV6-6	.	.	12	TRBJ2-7	CASSRDNYEQYF	TGTGCCAGCAGCCGGGACAACTACGAGCAGTACTTC
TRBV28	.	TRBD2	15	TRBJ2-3	CASSFAGARTDTQYF	TGTGCCAGCAGTTTTGCGGGAGCGCGGACAGATACGCAGTATTTT
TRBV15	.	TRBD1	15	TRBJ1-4	CATSRESRGGEKLFF	TGTGCCACCAGCAGAGAAAGCAGGGGGGGAGAAAAACTGTTTTTT
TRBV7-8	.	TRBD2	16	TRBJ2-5	CASSLDPSGSGKTQYF	TGTGCCAGCAGCTTAGACCCTAGCGGGAGCGGGAAGACCCAGTACTTC
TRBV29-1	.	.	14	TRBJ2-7	CSVVRRGGSYEQYF	TGCAGCGTTGTACGCAGGGGAGGGTCCTACGAGCAGTACTTC
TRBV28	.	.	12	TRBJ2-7	CASSHTPYEQYF	TGTGCCAGCAGCCACACCCCCTACGAGCAGTACTTC
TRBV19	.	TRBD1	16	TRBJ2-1	CASSTSGQGPYNEQFF	TGTGCCAGTAGTACCTCAGGACAGGGGCCCTACAATGAGCAGTTCTTC
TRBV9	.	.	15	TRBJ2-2	CASSGPQRATGELFF	TGTGCCAGCAGCGGGCCCCAGCGGGCCACCGGGGAGCTGTTTTTT
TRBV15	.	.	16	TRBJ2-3	CATRADRQSSTDTQYF	TGTGCCACCAGAGCTGACCGACAGTCTAGCACAGATACGCAGTATTTT
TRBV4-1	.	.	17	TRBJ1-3	CASSQGATSTSGNTIYF	TGCGCCAGCAGCCAAGGAGCGACGTCTACCTCTGGAAACACCATATATTTT
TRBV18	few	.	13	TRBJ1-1	CASSPQGGTEAFF	TGTGCCAGCTCACCACAGGGGGGCACTGAAGCTTTCTTT
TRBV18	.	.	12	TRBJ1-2	CASSKEDYGYTF	TGTGCCAGCTCAAAGGAGGATTATGGCTACACCTTC
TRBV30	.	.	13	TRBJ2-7	CAWSWEVTYEQYF	TGTGCCTGGAGTTGGGAGGTTACCTACGAGCAGTACTTC
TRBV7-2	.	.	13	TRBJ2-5	CASSLGISETQYF	TGTGCCAGCAGCTTGGGCATTTCAGAGACCCAGTACTTC
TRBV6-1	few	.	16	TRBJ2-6	CASSGAGSSGANVLTF	TGTGCCAGCAGTGGTGCAGGGAGCTCTGGGGCCAACGTCCTGACTTTC
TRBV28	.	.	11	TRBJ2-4	CASRGGNIQYF	TGTGCCAGTCGAGGAGGAAACATTCAGTACTTC
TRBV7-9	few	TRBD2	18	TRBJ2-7	CASSLAHLSGIRNHEQYF	TGTGCCAGCAGCTTAGCGCACCTTAGCGGGATCCGTAACCACGAGCAGTACTTC
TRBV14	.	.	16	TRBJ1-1	CASSQVWSAGMGEAFF	TGTGCCAGCAGCCAAGTGTGGAGCGCGGGGATGGGGGAAGCTTTCTTT
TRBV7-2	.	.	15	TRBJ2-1	CASSLLGTDVGEQFF	TGTGCCAGCAGCTTACTCGGGACGGACGTGGGTGAGCAGTTCTTC
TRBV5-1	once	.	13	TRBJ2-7	CASSFGDSSEQYF	TGCGCCAGCAGCTTCGGCGACAGCTCCGAGCAGTACTTC
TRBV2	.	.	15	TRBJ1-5	CASRRQGQSNQPQHF	TGTGCCAGCAGAAGGCAGGGCCAAAGCAATCAGCCCCAGCATTTT
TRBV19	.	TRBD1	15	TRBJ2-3	CASSLRDRATDTQYF	TGTGCCAGTAGCCTACGGGACAGGGCAACTGATACGCAGTATTTT
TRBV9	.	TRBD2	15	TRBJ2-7	CASSRGLAGTYEQYF	TGTGCCAGCAGCAGAGGACTAGCGGGCACCTACGAGCAGTACTTC
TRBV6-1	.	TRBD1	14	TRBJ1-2	CASSVNRGTYGYTF	TGTGCCAGCAGTGTTAACAGGGGAACCTATGGCTACACCTTC